The clone carrying this T cell receptor (beta chain) showed up just a few times. Its antigen remains unknown. V was clipped by 9 bases and J by 7 bases, with 13 bases between them. CDR1 is MNHNY, CDR2 SVGAGI, per germline (reference sequence). The CDR3 is made up of 12 amino acids. Though nominally healthy at sampling, donors likely had unrecorded immune exposures. This sample stems from a study of cytomegalovirus exposure and HLA in healthy donors. Overall study results and limits: The classifier, whose performance was assessed in both the original and validation cohorts, reportedly diagnosed cytomegalovirus status with high specificity and sensitivity.

60 Vbeta and 13 Jbeta primers were used in PCR. Here immunoSEQ multiplex PCR was the method, and the copy in TCRdb shows in-frame clones only, minus some. Among 90,000 to 100,000 clones listed, around 10% were seen once. This sequence joins TRBV6-6 and TRBJ2-1; no reliable D call. The material sequenced was PBMCs. The TCR originated in a man between 50 and 59 years old in good health and CMV-seropositive. CDR3: CASRWASNEQFF. The DNA for the CDR3 is TGTGCCAGTCGTTGGGCATCTAATGAGCAGTTCTTC.